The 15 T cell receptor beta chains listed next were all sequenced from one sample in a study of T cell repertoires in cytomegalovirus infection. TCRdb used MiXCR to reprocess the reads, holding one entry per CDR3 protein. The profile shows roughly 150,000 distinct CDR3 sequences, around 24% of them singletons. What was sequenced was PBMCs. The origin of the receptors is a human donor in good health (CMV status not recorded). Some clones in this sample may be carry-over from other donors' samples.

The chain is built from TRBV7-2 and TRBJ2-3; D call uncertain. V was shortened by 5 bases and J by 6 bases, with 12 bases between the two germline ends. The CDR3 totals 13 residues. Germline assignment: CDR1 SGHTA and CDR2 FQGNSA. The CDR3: CASSLGPADTQYF. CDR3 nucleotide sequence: TGTGCCAGCAGCCTAGGACCAGCGGATACGCAGTATTTT.

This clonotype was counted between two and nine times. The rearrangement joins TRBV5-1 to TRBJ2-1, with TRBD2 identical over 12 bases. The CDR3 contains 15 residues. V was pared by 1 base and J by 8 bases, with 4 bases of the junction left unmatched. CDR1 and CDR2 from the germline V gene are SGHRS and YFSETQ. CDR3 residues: CASSLTSGRRDEQFF. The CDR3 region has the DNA TGCGCCAGCAGCTTGACTAGCGGGAGGAGAGATGAGCAGTTCTTC.

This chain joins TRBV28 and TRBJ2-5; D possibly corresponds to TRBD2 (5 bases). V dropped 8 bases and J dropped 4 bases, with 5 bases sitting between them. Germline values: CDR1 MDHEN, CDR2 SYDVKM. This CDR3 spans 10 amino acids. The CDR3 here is CASAGETQYF. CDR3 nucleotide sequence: TGTGCCAGCGCGGGAGAGACCCAGTACTTC.

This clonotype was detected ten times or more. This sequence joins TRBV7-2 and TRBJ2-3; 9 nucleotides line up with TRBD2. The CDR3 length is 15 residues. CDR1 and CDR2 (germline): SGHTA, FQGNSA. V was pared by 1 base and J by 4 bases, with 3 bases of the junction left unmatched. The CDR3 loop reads CASSLEAGGSDTQYF. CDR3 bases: TGTGCCAGCAGCTTAGAAGCGGGGGGCTCAGATACGCAGTATTTT.

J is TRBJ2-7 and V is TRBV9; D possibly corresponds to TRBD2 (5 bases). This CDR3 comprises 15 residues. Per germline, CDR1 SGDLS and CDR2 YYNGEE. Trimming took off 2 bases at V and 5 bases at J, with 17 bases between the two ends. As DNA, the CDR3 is TGTGCCAGCAGCGTCCAGCCTAAACTAGTCGACGAGCAGTACTTC. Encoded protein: CASSVQPKLVDEQYF.

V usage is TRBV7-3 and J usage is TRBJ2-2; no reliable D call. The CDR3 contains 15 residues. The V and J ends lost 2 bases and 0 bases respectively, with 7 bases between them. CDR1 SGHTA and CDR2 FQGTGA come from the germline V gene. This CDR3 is CASSLPGANTGELFF. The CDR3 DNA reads TGTGCCAGCAGCTTACCGGGTGCGAACACCGGGGAGCTGTTTTTT.

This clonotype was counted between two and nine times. CDR3: CASSPLGGNEQFF. For the CDR3, the DNA is TGTGCCAGTAGTCCCTTGGGCGGCAATGAGCAGTTCTTC. The chain couples TRBV19 to TRBJ2-1; D is undetermined. Germline loops: CDR1 LNHDA, CDR2 SQIVND (reference sequence). The length of the CDR3 is 13 residues. V lost 5 bases and J lost 6, with 11 bases in between.

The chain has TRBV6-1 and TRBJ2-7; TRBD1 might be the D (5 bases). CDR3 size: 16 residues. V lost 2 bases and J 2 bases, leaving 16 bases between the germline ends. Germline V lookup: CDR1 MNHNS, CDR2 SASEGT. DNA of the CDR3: TGTGCCAGCAGTGAACGCGACAGTACGAAAACCTACGAGCAGTACTTC. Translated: CASSERDSTKTYEQYF.

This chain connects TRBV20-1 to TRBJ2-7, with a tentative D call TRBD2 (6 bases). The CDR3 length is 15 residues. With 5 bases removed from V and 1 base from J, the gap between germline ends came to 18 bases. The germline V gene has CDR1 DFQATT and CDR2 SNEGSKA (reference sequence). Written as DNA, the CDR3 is TGCAGTGCTGGAGGGGCAGGCCGGACTTCCTACGAGCAGTACTTC. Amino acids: CSAGGAGRTSYEQYF.

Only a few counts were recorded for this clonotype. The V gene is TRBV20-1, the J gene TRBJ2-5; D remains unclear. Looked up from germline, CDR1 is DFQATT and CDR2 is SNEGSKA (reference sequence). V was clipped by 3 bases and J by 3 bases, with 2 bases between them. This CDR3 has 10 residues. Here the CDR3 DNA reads TGCAGTGCTAGTGAAGAGACCCAGTACTTC. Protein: CSASEETQYF.

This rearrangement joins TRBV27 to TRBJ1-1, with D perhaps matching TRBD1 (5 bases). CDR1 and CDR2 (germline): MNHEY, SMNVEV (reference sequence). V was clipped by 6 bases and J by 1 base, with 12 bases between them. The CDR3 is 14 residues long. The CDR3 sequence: CASSRIRGNTEAFF. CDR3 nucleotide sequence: TGTGCCAGCAGCCGCATTAGGGGGAACACTGAAGCTTTCTTT.

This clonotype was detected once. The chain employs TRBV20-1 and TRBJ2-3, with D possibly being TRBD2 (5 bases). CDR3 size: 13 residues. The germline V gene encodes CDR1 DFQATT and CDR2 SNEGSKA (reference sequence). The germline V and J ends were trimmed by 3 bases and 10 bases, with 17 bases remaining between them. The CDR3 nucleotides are TGCAGTGCTAGCCTCCTGAACGGAGGATCGCAGTATTTT. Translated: CSASLLNGGSQYF.

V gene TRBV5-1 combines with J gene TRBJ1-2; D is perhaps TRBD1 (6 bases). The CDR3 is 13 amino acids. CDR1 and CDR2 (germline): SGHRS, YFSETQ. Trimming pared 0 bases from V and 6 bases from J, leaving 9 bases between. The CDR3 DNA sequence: TGCGCCAGCAGCTTGGCGGGGGGCCATGGCTACACCTTC. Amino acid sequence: CASSLAGGHGYTF.

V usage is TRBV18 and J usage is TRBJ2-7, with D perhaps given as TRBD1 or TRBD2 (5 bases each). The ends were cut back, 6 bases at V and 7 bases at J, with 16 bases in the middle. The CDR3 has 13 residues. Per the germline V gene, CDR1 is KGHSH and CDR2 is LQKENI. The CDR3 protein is CASSASAEGEQYF. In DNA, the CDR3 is TGTGCCAGCTCGGCGTCGGCCGAGGGGGAGCAGTACTTC.

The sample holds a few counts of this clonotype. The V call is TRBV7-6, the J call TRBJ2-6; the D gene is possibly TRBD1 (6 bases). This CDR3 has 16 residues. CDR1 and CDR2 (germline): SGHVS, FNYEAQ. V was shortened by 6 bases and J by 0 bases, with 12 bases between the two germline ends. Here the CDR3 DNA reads TGTGCCAGCAGTCCTACAGGGCACTCTGGGGCCAACGTCCTGACTTTC. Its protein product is CASSPTGHSGANVLTF.